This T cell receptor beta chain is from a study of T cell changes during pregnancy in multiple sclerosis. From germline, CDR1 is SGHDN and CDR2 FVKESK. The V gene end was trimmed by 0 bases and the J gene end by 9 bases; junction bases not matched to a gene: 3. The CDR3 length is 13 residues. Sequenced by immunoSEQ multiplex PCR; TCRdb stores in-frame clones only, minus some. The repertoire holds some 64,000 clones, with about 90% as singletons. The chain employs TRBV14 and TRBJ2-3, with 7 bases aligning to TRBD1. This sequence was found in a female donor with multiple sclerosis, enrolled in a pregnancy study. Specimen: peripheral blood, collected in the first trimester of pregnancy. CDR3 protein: CASSQEWGQTQYF. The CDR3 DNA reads TGTGCCAGCAGCCAAGAATGGGGACAGACGCAGTATTTT.